The next 17 T cell receptor beta chains were all read from a single sample in a study of patients and donors after allogeneic stem cell transplantation. Each CDR3 protein is one row after TCRdb ran MiXCR on the RT-PCR reads. The table records about a million distinct CDR3 sequences, roughly 18% of them present only once. The sequenced sample consisted of blood, either unsorted or a sorted T cell fraction (not recorded which). These TCRs come from a human donor who was either an allogeneic HSCT recipient or a stem cell or donor lymphocyte infusion donor (not recorded which). It is not recorded whose cells these are; they may come from a transplant donor.

This clonotype was observed a few times. The chain recombines TRBV20-1 with TRBJ2-4; maybe TRBD2 (5 bases). Germline V lookup: CDR1 DFQATT, CDR2 SNEGSKA (reference sequence). The CDR3 consists of 16 residues. V was clipped by 0 bases and J by 2 bases, with 14 bases between them. The CDR3 reads CSARDPQTKTKNIQYF. The CDR3 DNA reads as TGCAGTGCTAGAGATCCCCAGACTAAGACCAAAAACATTCAGTACTTC.

This clonotype has at least ten counts. The chain uses TRBV10-3 and TRBJ2-1; D unresolved. CDR1 is ENHRY and CDR2 is SYGVKD in the germline V gene. The V gene lost 4 bases and the J gene lost 3 bases, with 4 bases spanning the gap. The CDR3 is made up of 12 amino acids. The CDR3 coding sequence is TGTGCCATCAGTGTAGGCTACAATGAGCAGTTCTTC. Encoded protein: CAISVGYNEQFF.

The genes are TRBV30 and TRBJ2-5; tentative D call: TRBD2 (5 bases). The CDR3 is made up of 12 amino acids. The germline CDR1 and CDR2 sequences are GTSNPN and SVGIG (reference sequence). Trimming took 2 bases from V and 7 from J, leaving 11 bases between them. The CDR3 sequence is CAWSTGLGTQYF. CDR3 nucleotide sequence: TGTGCCTGGAGTACGGGGTTAGGGACCCAGTACTTC.

The chain joins TRBV12-3 or TRBV12-4 to TRBJ1-1; 8 nucleotides align to TRBD1. The CDR3 is made up of 16 amino acids. J gave up 5 bases and V 6 bases, and 14 bases lay outside the gene matches. DNA of the CDR3: TGTGCCAGCAGCTCGAGGGCAGGGGGCGCGGGGACTGAAGCTTTCTTT. It is translated as CASSSRAGGAGTEAFF.

J is TRBJ2-2 and V is TRBV6-1; 10 positions match TRBD2. Germline V gene data show CDR1 as MNHNS and CDR2 as SASEGT. V dropped 5 bases and J dropped 2; count of bases not matched to a gene: 2. This CDR3 spans 15 amino acids. The CDR3 here is CASSQRGGNTGELFF. The CDR3 coding sequence is TGTGCCAGCAGTCAGCGGGGGGGCAACACCGGGGAGCTGTTTTTT.

This clonotype has just a few counts. The chain recombines TRBV10-3 with TRBJ2-1; 10 nucleotides line up with TRBD2. The germline CDR1 and CDR2 sequences are ENHRY and SYGVKD. V gave up 6 bases and J gave up 3 bases; unmatched junction bases: 14. The CDR3 is made up of 18 amino acids. CDR3 nucleotides: TGTGCCATCAGAGACGGGACTAGCGAGACAGGGTACTACAATGAGCAGTTCTTC. It specifies CAIRDGTSETGYYNEQFF.

V gene TRBV27 combines with J gene TRBJ2-1, with TRBD2 matching over 7 bases. CDR1 and CDR2 (germline): MNHEY, SMNVEV (reference sequence). The CDR3 has 15 residues. J gave up 6 bases and V 5 bases, and 10 bases lay outside the gene matches. The CDR3 region is CASSRPHGGTNEQFF. CDR3 coding DNA: TGTGCCAGCAGTCGTCCCCACGGGGGGACCAATGAGCAGTTCTTC.

The chain employs TRBV9 and TRBJ1-2, with 9 positions matching TRBD1. The V gene's germline CDR1 is SGDLS and CDR2 YYNGEE. The CDR3 runs to 15 residues. With 4 bases clipped from V and 8 bases from J, the junction kept 12 bases outside the gene matches. CDR3 sequence (DNA): TGTGCCAGCAGCACCCCGTACCGGGACAGGGCCGGCTACACCTTC. It specifies CASSTPYRDRAGYTF.

The rearrangement joins TRBV7-9 to TRBJ1-1, with no clear D. Germline-derived CDR1 and CDR2 are SEHNR and FQNEAQ (reference sequence). The germline V and J ends were trimmed by 10 bases and 1 base, with 19 bases remaining between them. The CDR3 totals 15 residues. CDR3 loop: CAINILRVPNTEAFF. The CDR3 region has the DNA TGTGCCATCAACATCCTCCGGGTCCCGAACACTGAAGCTTTCTTT.

This clonotype was recorded a few times. The chain carries TRBV24-1 and TRBJ1-5, with D tentatively TRBD1 (6 bases). Trimming cost V 2 bases and J 3 bases, with 10 bases left between them. The CDR3 extends over 15 amino acids. From germline, CDR1 is KGHDR and CDR2 SFDVKD. Here the CDR3 reads CATSDSWGPNQPQHF. In nucleotides, the CDR3 is TGTGCCACCAGTGATTCTTGGGGGCCCAATCAGCCCCAGCATTTT.

Only a few counts were recorded for this clonotype. The V gene is TRBV6-2 or TRBV6-3, the J gene TRBJ1-1; no reliable D call. The V and J ends lost 1 base and 0 bases respectively, with 9 bases between them. CDR3 length equals 15 residues. Germline CDR1 reads MNHEY; CDR2 reads SVGEGT. The CDR3 DNA follows: TGTGCCAGCAGTTACTTTACAGCAATGAACACTGAAGCTTTCTTT. This sequence encodes CASSYFTAMNTEAFF.

This clonotype occurred a few times. A much more abundant neighbour one base away suggests this may be a read error. The chain carries TRBV6-5 and TRBJ1-3; D is unresolved. Trimming removed 4 bases from V and 0 bases from J, with 10 bases in between. Germline-derived CDR1 and CDR2 are MNHEY and SVGAGI. This CDR3 region has 15 residues. The CDR3 DNA is TGTGCCAGCAGTTCGACACAAAGCTCTGGAAACACCATATATTTT. This encodes CASSSTQSSGNTIYF.

This clonotype was seen just once. The rearrangement joins TRBV12-3 or TRBV12-4 to TRBJ1-4, with a tentative D call TRBD1 (6 bases). V lost 4 bases and J lost 8, with 14 bases in between. The CDR3 runs to 14 residues. The CDR3 sequence is CASSYRVFYEKLFF. DNA of the CDR3: TGTGCCAGCAGTTACAGGGTTTTTTACGAAAAACTGTTTTTT.

Only a few counts were recorded for this clonotype. This chain connects TRBV13 to TRBJ2-7; 9 bases are shared with TRBD1. The CDR3 extends over 14 amino acids. V was pared by 5 bases and J by 3 bases, with 5 bases of the junction left unmatched. Germline values: CDR1 PRHDT, CDR2 FYEKMQ (reference sequence). The CDR3 region is CASSPWGQGYEQYF. The CDR3 DNA sequence: TGTGCCAGCAGCCCCTGGGGACAGGGCTACGAGCAGTACTTC. Looking up the rest from reference TRBV13 and TRBJ2-7 gives the full variable domain: AAGVIQSPRHLIKEKRETATLKCYPIPRHDTVYWYQQGPGQDPQFLISFYEKMQSDKGSIPDRFSAQQFSDYHSELNMSSLELGDSALYFCASSPWGQGYEQYFGPGTRLTVT.

The V gene is TRBV6-5, the J gene TRBJ2-7; TRBD2 matches at 7 bases. CDR3 length: 15 amino acids. Looked up from germline, CDR1 is MNHEY and CDR2 is SVGAGI. V trimming: 0 bases; J trimming: 7 bases; junction bases outside the gene matches: 9. The CDR3 sequence: CASSYSRRMGGEQYF. The CDR3 nucleotides read TGTGCCAGCAGTTACTCGAGGCGGATGGGAGGGGAGCAGTACTTC.

This clonotype was counted a few times. V is TRBV3-1 and J is TRBJ2-1; TRBD2 is a possible D gene (7 bases). With 1 base removed from V and 7 bases from J, the gap between germline ends came to 17 bases. CDR3 length: 16 residues. Germline V gives CDR1 LGHDT, CDR2 YNNKEL (reference sequence). CDR3 sequence: CASSQVGGGPWNEQFF. CDR3 bases: TGTGCCAGCAGCCAAGTAGGGGGAGGGCCATGGAATGAGCAGTTCTTC.

This sequence joins TRBV20-1 and TRBJ1-5; 9 bases match TRBD1. From germline, CDR1 is DFQATT and CDR2 SNEGSKA (reference sequence). CDR3 length equals 15 residues. The trim removed 6 bases at V and 5 bases at J, leaving 11 bases unmatched. As DNA, the CDR3 is TGCAGTGCAAACGAACAGGGGGCAGGCGATCAGCCCCAGCATTTT. Protein sequence: CSANEQGAGDQPQHF.